This T cell receptor (beta chain) was captured by sequencing in a study of response to subunit inactivated influenza vaccine. Study-level results: The study's authors posited that every seasonal influenza vaccination enlists few new T cells.

TCRdb passed the RT-PCR reads through MiXCR, listing each CDR3 protein once. The sample contains a few hundred thousand distinct CDR3 sequences, around 7.7% of which appear only once. The germline V gene encodes CDR1 SQVTM and CDR2 ANQGSEA. The CDR3 extends over 15 amino acids. V dropped 4 bases and J dropped 10 bases, with 25 bases sitting between them. Note on this clonotype: Its cognate antigen is unknown.

This chain links TRBV29-1 with TRBJ1-2; no clear D gene. The TCR sequence derives from a man aged 45-69 years who received an inactivated influenza vaccine. The sample consisted of PBMCs from blood, taken about 23 months after vaccination. CDR3 nucleotides: TGCAGCGTTGTTTTGGGCAGGCGTACTTCCTTCCACTACACCTTC. Its protein is CSVVLGRRTSFHYTF.